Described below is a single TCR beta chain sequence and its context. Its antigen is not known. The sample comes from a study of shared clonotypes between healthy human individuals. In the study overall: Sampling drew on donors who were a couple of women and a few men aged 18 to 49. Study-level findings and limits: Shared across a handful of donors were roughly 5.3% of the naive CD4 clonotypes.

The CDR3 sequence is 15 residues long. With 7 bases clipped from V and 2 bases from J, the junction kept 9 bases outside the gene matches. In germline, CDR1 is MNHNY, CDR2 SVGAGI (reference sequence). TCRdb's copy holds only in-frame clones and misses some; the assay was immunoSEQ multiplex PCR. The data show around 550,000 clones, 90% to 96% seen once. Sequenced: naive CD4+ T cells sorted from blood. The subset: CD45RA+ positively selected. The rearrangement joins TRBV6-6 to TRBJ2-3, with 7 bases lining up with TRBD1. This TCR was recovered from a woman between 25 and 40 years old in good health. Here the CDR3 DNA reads TGTGCCAGCACCCTAGGGGGACAGAACACAGATACGCAGTATTTT. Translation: CASTLGGQNTDTQYF.